These 23 T cell receptor beta chains were sequenced from one sample in a study of OX40 agonist ivuxolimab in advanced cancers. The table came from immunoSEQ multiplex PCR; TCRdb's copy has only in-frame clones and leaves some out. The profile covers over 95,000 clones, with about 91% appearing a single time and 0.3% to 0.4% taken by the ten largest. Sequences were derived from CD4+ or CD8+ T cells sorted from blood, sampled in a trial of the OX40 agonist ivuxolimab. These receptors came from an adult with an advanced solid tumor such as melanoma, head and neck, liver or kidney cancer.

J is TRBJ2-1 and V is TRBV21-1; the D call in the table, TRBD2, was not verified against the DNA. TRBV21-1 is designated a pseudogene. The CDR3 has 16 amino acids. The CDR3 loop is CASSFRLAGVGNEQFF. The CDR3, as DNA: TGTGCCAGCAGCTTCCGACTAGCGGGAGTCGGCAATGAGCAGTTCTTC.

This chain links TRBV7-6 with TRBJ2-5; TRBD1 is a possible D gene (5 bases). Per germline, CDR1 SGHVS and CDR2 FNYEAQ. Trimming cost V 5 bases and J 5 bases, with 15 bases left between them. This CDR3 comprises 14 residues. This CDR3 is CASSRNQGRETQYF. The CDR3 bases are TGTGCCAGCAGCCGAAACCAGGGCCGGGAGACCCAGTACTTC.

This clone has a single count. The chain is built from TRBV28 and TRBJ1-5; D perhaps matches TRBD1 (6 bases). Trimming took off 6 bases at V and 1 base at J, with 13 bases between the two ends. The CDR3 has 15 residues. CDR1 and CDR2 (germline): MDHEN, SYDVKM. CDR3: CASRPPGTSNQPQHF. The CDR3 DNA is TGTGCCAGCAGACCTCCCGGGACAAGCAATCAGCCCCAGCATTTT.

The chain combines TRBV7-2 with TRBJ2-7, with unresolved D. The CDR3 consists of 15 residues. Trimming cost V 2 bases and J 3 bases, with 14 bases left between them. CDR1 is SGHTA and CDR2 is FQGNSA in the germline V gene. CDR3 loop: CASSLSWDGLYEQYF. As DNA, the CDR3 is TGTGCCAGCAGCTTATCGTGGGATGGGCTCTACGAGCAGTACTTC.

This clone was detected once. This sequence joins TRBV19 and TRBJ1-1, with 8 bases aligning to TRBD1. This CDR3 is built from 15 residues. The V gene's germline CDR1 is LNHDA and CDR2 SQIVND (reference sequence). With 4 bases clipped from V and 5 bases from J, the junction kept 9 bases outside the gene matches. This chain's CDR3 is CASSTPGGRGTEAFF. DNA of the CDR3: TGTGCCAGTAGTACCCCAGGGGGCCGAGGGACTGAAGCTTTCTTT.

V is TRBV5-1 and J is TRBJ1-1, with a possible D match to TRBD1 (5 bases). Trimming left V 1 base short and J 8 bases short, with 21 bases between. The CDR3 has 16 amino acids. CDR1 is SGHRS, CDR2 YFSETQ, per germline. CDR3 sequence: CASSLFGARPEEEAFF. The CDR3 DNA reads as TGCGCCAGCAGCTTGTTTGGGGCAAGGCCTGAAGAAGAAGCTTTCTTT.

The gene calls are TRBV28 and TRBJ1-2; 7 nucleotides align to TRBD1. This CDR3 has 15 amino acids. CDR1 is MDHEN, CDR2 SYDVKM, per germline. V lost 4 bases and J lost 2; bases outside the gene matches: 7. DNA for the CDR3: TGTGCCAGCAGTTCTTTACAGGGGAAGAACTATGGCTACACCTTC. It yields the protein CASSSLQGKNYGYTF.

The chain recombines TRBV5-1 with TRBJ2-2; perhaps TRBD1 as D (5 bases). The CDR3 consists of 14 residues. Germline assignment: CDR1 SGHRS and CDR2 YFSETQ. The V end lost 4 bases, the J end lost 5 bases, and 12 bases lay between the germline ends. The CDR3 region is CASSPGHKTGELFF. CDR3 nucleotide sequence: TGCGCCAGCAGCCCCGGACATAAAACCGGGGAGCTGTTTTTT.

V is TRBV18 and J is TRBJ1-1; D is possibly TRBD1 (5 bases). The CDR3 extends over 13 amino acids. V lost 3 bases and J lost 5, with 10 bases in between. Germline V gives CDR1 KGHSH, CDR2 LQKENI. In nucleotides, the CDR3 is TGTGCCAGCTCACCCCGGGGGTCGACTGAAGCTTTCTTT. It codes for CASSPRGSTEAFF.

This chain links TRBV7-2 with TRBJ1-5, with TRBD1 as a possible D gene (6 bases). CDR1 is SGHTA, CDR2 FQGNSA, per germline. The V and J ends lost 5 bases and 4 bases respectively, with 9 bases between them. The CDR3 runs to 13 residues. CDR3 sequence: CASSPQGNQPQHF. CDR3 nucleotide sequence: TGTGCCAGCAGCCCGCAGGGGAATCAGCCCCAGCATTTT.

Points on this clone: Distinct nucleotide sequences in the sample also encode this CDR3. V gene TRBV4-2 combines with J gene TRBJ2-1, with TRBD2 matching over 7 bases. Trimming at V came to 0 bases and at J to 4 bases, leaving 3 bases not matched to a gene. This CDR3 has 15 residues. The germline V gene encodes CDR1 LGHNA and CDR2 YNFKEQ. CDR3 amino acids: CASSQDLAVYNEQFF. CDR3 DNA sequence: TGTGCCAGCAGCCAAGATCTAGCGGTGTACAATGAGCAGTTCTTC.

There are a few counts of this clone. The chain is built from TRBV19 and TRBJ1-2; D is uncertain. The CDR3 consists of 14 residues. CDR1 LNHDA and CDR2 SQIVND come from the germline V gene (reference sequence). V was shortened by 6 bases and J by 7 bases, with 18 bases between the two germline ends. This CDR3 reads CASSVPARSSGYTF. For the CDR3, the DNA is TGTGCCAGTAGCGTCCCAGCGAGGAGTTCTGGCTACACCTTC.

J is TRBJ1-5 and V is TRBV6-5; D unresolved. The CDR3 totals 14 residues. The germline CDR1 and CDR2 sequences are MNHEY and SVGAGI. Trimming stripped 6 bases from V and 6 bases from J, with 15 bases between. The CDR3 sequence: CASRPDISPQPQHF. The CDR3 DNA reads TGTGCCAGCAGACCCGACATTTCGCCTCAGCCCCAGCATTTT.

This chain joins TRBV2 and TRBJ2-2; D gene uncertain. Germline-derived CDR1 and CDR2 are SNHLY and FYNNEI. This CDR3 contains 15 residues. V was shortened by 3 bases and J by 5 bases, with 13 bases between the two germline ends. This CDR3 is CASSDRVAQTGELFF. In DNA form, the CDR3 reads TGTGCCAGCAGTGATCGGGTAGCCCAAACCGGGGAGCTGTTTTTT.

This clone was seen just once. The chain combines TRBV28 with TRBJ2-3; TRBD1 matches at 8 bases. V lost 5 bases and J lost 1; bases outside the gene matches: 5. CDR1 and CDR2 from the germline V gene are MDHEN and SYDVKM. This CDR3 is 15 amino acids long. The CDR3 sequence: CASSTPTGGTDTQYF. CDR3 coding DNA: TGTGCCAGCAGTACCCCGACAGGGGGCACAGATACGCAGTATTTT.

The J gene is TRBJ1-5, the V gene TRBV6-1, with D uncertain. Germline loops: CDR1 MNHNS, CDR2 SASEGT. The CDR3 extends over 13 amino acids. Between the trimmed V and J ends, which lost 5 bases and 0 bases, there was a span of 5 bases. Here the CDR3 reads CASSQVSNQPQHF. For the CDR3, the DNA is TGTGCCAGCAGTCAGGTTAGCAATCAGCCCCAGCATTTT.

This sequence joins TRBV7-9 and TRBJ2-3, with TRBD2 matching 13 bases. The CDR3 contains 16 residues. V was clipped by 5 bases and J by 2 bases; unmatched bases: 4. Germline V gene data show CDR1 as SEHNR and CDR2 as FQNEAQ (reference sequence). CDR3: CASSPGTSGNTDTQYF. The CDR3 DNA sequence: TGTGCCAGCAGCCCGGGGACTAGCGGGAACACAGATACGCAGTATTTT. The whole variable domain, filled in from reference TRBV7-9 and TRBJ2-3, reads DTGVSQNPRHKITKRGQNVTFRCDPISEHNRLYWYRQTLGQGPEFLTYFQNEAQLEKSRLLSDRFSAERPKGSFSTLEIQRTEQGDSAMYLCASSPGTSGNTDTQYFGPGTRLTVL.

The V call is TRBV10-1, the J call TRBJ1-1; D remains unclear. V dropped 3 bases and J dropped 1 base, with 6 bases sitting between them. The CDR3 runs to 13 residues. The germline CDR1 and CDR2 sequences are WNHNN and SYGVQD (reference sequence). Here the CDR3 DNA reads TGCGCCAGCAGTGATTACAAGAACACTGAAGCTTTCTTT. It translates to CASSDYKNTEAFF.

The J gene is TRBJ2-3, the V gene TRBV2; possible D gene TRBD2, 6 bases. The CDR3 spans 14 residues. Trimming took 4 bases from V and 4 from J, leaving 12 bases between them. Germline CDR1 reads SNHLY; CDR2 reads FYNNEI. The DNA of the CDR3 is TGTGCCAGCAGTGGAGGCGGGATTTCAGATACGCAGTATTTT. This translates into CASSGGGISDTQYF.

The CDR3 is CASSQVPANSGQFF. The CDR3 nucleotides read TGTGCCAGCAGCCAAGTTCCAGCCAACAGTGGGCAGTTCTTC. The chain carries TRBV4-2 and TRBJ2-1; D ambiguous. With 1 base removed from V and 12 bases from J, the gap between germline ends came to 16 bases. There are 14 residues in the CDR3. Germline-derived CDR1 and CDR2 are LGHNA and YNFKEQ.

The chain carries TRBV6-5 and TRBJ2-3; D might be TRBD1 (5 bases). This CDR3 spans 16 amino acids. V was cut by 0 bases and J by 4 bases, with 14 bases left in between. Germline-derived CDR1 and CDR2 are MNHEY and SVGAGI. CDR3 DNA: TGTGCCAGCAGTTACTCCAGCCAGGGCTTCGCAGATACGCAGTATTTT. Protein: CASSYSSQGFADTQYF.

The V and J genes are TRBV28 and TRBJ2-5; D possibly corresponds to TRBD2 (6 bases). Trimming cost V 7 bases and J 4 bases, with 13 bases left between them. The germline gives CDR1 MDHEN, CDR2 SYDVKM. CDR3 length: 13 amino acids. CDR3 bases: TGTGCCAGCACCACTGGAGGGGTAGAGACCCAGTACTTC. It is translated as CASTTGGVETQYF.

The V and J genes are TRBV9 and TRBJ2-1; TRBD2 matches 10 bases. CDR1 is SGDLS and CDR2 is YYNGEE in the germline V gene. The CDR3 length is 17 residues. The V and J ends lost 0 bases and 1 base, in that order; junction bases with no gene match: 4. The CDR3 region has the DNA TGTGCCAGCAGCGTAGTGGCTAGCGGGGGTTCCTACAATGAGCAGTTCTTC. Translation: CASSVVASGGSYNEQFF.